This TCR beta chain derives from a study of OX40 agonist ivuxolimab in advanced cancers. The wider study: Each patient was given ivuxolimab into a vein every 2 weeks, at 0.01 to 10 mg/kg.

Systemic immunosuppression or autoimmune disease history was grounds to exclude patients. Blood sampling took place at baseline, cycle 4 day 1, and cycle 7 day 1. Sequencing used immunoSEQ multiplex PCR; TCRdb keeps in-frame clones, though not all of them. This sample carries roughly 70,000 clones, under 95% of them seen once, and the ten largest clones take 5.5% to 6%. This receptor was obtained from an adult with an advanced solid tumor such as melanoma, head and neck, liver or kidney cancer. Specimen: CD4+ or CD8+ T cells sorted from blood, collected in a trial of the OX40 agonist ivuxolimab.

For the CDR3, the DNA is TGTGCCAGCAGTTACGGCTCCGGGACAGCGAACACTGAAGCTTTCTTT. Translating gives CASSYGSGTANTEAFF. J is TRBJ1-1 and V is TRBV6-5; the match to TRBD1 covers 7 bases. Germline CDR1 MNHEY, CDR2 SVGAGI. This CDR3 spans 16 amino acids. Germline trimming cut 2 bases from V and 1 base from J; bases unmatched to any gene: 7.